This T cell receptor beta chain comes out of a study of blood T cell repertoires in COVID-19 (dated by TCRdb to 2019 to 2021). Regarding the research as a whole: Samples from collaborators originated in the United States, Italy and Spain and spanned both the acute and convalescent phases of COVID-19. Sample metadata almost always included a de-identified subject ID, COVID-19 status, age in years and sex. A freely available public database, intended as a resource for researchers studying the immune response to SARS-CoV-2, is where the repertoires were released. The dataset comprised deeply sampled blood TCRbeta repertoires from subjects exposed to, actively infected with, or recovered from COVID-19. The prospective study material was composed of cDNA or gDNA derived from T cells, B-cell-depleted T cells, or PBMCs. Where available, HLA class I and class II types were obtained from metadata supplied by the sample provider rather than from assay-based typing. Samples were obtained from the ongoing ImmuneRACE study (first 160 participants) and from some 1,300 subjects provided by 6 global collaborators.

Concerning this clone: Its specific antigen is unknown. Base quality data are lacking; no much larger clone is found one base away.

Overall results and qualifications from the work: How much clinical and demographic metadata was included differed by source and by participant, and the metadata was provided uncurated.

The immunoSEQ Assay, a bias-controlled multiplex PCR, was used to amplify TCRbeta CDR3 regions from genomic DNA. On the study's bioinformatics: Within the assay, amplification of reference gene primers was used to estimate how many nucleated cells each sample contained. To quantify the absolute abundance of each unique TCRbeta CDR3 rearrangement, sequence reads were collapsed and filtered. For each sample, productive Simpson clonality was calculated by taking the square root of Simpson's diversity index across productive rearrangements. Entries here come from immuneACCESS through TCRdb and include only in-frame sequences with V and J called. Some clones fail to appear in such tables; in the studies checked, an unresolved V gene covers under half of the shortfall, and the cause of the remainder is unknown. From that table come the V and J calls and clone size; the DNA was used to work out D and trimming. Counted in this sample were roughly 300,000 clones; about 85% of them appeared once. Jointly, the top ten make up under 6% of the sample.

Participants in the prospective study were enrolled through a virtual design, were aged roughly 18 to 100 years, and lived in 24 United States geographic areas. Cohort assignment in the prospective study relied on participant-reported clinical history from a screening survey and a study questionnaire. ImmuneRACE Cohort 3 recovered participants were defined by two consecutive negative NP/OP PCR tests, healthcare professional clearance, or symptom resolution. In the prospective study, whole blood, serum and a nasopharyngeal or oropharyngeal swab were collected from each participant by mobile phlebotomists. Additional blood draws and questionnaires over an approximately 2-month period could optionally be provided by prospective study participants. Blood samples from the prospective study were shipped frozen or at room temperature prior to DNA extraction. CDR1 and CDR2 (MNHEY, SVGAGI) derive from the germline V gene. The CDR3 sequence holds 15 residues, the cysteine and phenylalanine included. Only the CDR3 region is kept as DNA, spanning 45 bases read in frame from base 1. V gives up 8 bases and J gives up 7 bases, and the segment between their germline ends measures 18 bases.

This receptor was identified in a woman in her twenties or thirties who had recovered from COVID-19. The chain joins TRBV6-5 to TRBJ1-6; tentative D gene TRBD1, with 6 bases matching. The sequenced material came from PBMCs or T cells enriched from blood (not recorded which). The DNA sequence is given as TGTGCCAGCCAGACGGGGCAGGGGAAGAATTCACCCCTCCACTTT. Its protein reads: CASQTGQGKNSPLHF.